Listed below are T cell receptor beta chains from one sample, sequenced in a study of graft-versus-host responses after intestinal transplantation. TCRdb's copy holds only in-frame clones and misses some; the assay was immunoSEQ multiplex PCR. The data show approximately 10,000 clones, 25% to 30% seen once. Sequenced here: alloreactive CD4+ T cells from a mixed lymphocyte reaction culture, sampled before intestinal transplant. These TCRs come from a human patient who received an intestinal transplant. Each CDR3 is given with its conserved first and last residue. Each record gives: V gene, J gene, clone size, D gene, CDR3 DNA, CDR3 protein. The D gene is left open where the match is weak. Not every row has a clone size; where given, it reads once, few, many or a size class.

TRBV27	TRBJ2-2	few	-	TGTGCCAGCAGTTTATCCCCGGGAGCGGGCACCGGGGAGCTGTTTTTT	CASSLSPGAGTGELFF
TRBV29-1	TRBJ2-1	medium-sized	-	TGCAGCGTTGAAGATGGGGGGACGATAACCGTGGATGAGCAGTTCTTC	CSVEDGGTITVDEQFF
TRBV11-2	TRBJ2-7	medium-sized	-	TGTGCCAGCAGCCCCTCCGGGACGGGGTACTACGAGCAGTACTTC	CASSPSGTGYYEQYF
TRBV7-6	TRBJ1-5	few	-	TGTGCCAGCAGCCCAGGGCCCGGGACTAACAATCAGCCCCAGCATTTT	CASSPGPGTNNQPQHF
TRBV27	TRBJ2-7	-	-	TGTGCCAGCTTGGGCCGGGAGAAGTTTTACGAGCAGTACTTC	CASLGREKFYEQYF
TRBV28	TRBJ2-2	-	-	TGTGCCAGCAGTTCACCTATTGGAGGGGGAGCAAGGGGGGAGCTGTTTTTT	CASSSPIGGGARGELFF
TRBV27	TRBJ2-1	few	-	TGTGCCAGCAGTATACCGAACTCCTACAATGAGCAGTTCTTC	CASSIPNSYNEQFF
TRBV29-1	TRBJ1-2	-	-	TGCAGCGTTGAAGGGGGGTTGATTGCAGGGGAATATGGCTACACCTTC	CSVEGGLIAGEYGYTF
TRBV5-1	TRBJ2-7	once	-	TGCGCCAGCAGCTCGAGGGCAGCTGCAGACGAGCAGTACTTC	CASSSRAAADEQYF
TRBV2	TRBJ2-1	medium-sized	TRBD2	TGTGCCACTCGGACTAGCGGGAGATATGAGCAGTTCTTC	CATRTSGRYEQFF
TRBV2	TRBJ2-7	few	-	TGTGCCAGCAGTGAAGTACAGTATCTCGAGCAGTACTTC	CASSEVQYLEQYF
TRBV29-1	TRBJ2-3	-	TRBD2	TGCAGCGTTGAAGTTGCGGGGGAAGGGTTCACAGATACGCAGTATTTT	CSVEVAGEGFTDTQYF
TRBV7-9	TRBJ1-1	-	-	TGTGCCAGCAGCTTAGAGGCCCTGGACGCCGCTTTCTTT	CASSLEALDAAFF